These 6 T cell receptor beta chains were all obtained from the same sample, sequenced in a study of T cell clones after liver transplantation (dated by TCRdb to the late 2010s). Receptors were amplified or captured by the immunoSEQ multiplex PCR assay. TCRdb limited this immuneACCESS table to in-frame rearrangements with V and J called. A share of clones is missing; checked studies link under half to unresolved V genes, and the rest is unexplained. This sample is represented by roughly 19,000 clones; just under 80% of them were singletons. The ten largest clones represent about 32% of the sample. The sequenced sample was CD8+ T cells from blood, obtained roughly 56 months after liver transplant. Source of these receptors: a human patient who received a liver transplant. After a transplant, the donor of the graft may account for some T cells.

This chain uses TRBV5-3 with TRBJ2-7, with D uncertain. TRBV5-3 is noted as an ORF with a role that remains uncertain. Trimming left V 1 base short and J 1 base short, with 12 bases between. This CDR3 contains 15 residues. The DNA for the CDR3 is TGTGCCAGAAGCTTGTCGGCAAAGCCATCCTACGAGCAGTACTTC. Translation gives CARSLSAKPSYEQYF.

The chain has TRBV11-2 and TRBJ2-7; D may be TRBD1 or TRBD2 (5 bases each). Germline V gene sequence: CDR1 SGHAT, CDR2 FQNNGV. The CDR3 length is 14 residues. The V end lost 1 base, the J end lost 2 bases, and 9 bases lay between the germline ends. CDR3 residues: CASSLGGSTYEQYF. DNA of the CDR3: TGTGCCAGCAGCTTAGGGGGGTCCACCTACGAGCAGTACTTC.

The chain employs TRBV29-1 and TRBJ1-2, with unresolved D. Germline V gives CDR1 SQVTM, CDR2 ANQGSEA. This CDR3 has 19 amino acids. The V end lost 3 bases, the J end lost 0 bases, and 26 bases lay between the germline ends. In DNA, the CDR3 is TGCAGCGTTGATCTAGTCACATTGGACCCGCCGGCCCCTAACTATGGCTACACCTTC. This sequence encodes CSVDLVTLDPPAPNYGYTF.

The chain combines TRBV16 with TRBJ1-6, with unresolved D. The germline V gene encodes CDR1 KGHSY and CDR2 FQNENV. The CDR3 has 14 amino acids. The germline V and J ends were trimmed by 6 bases and 6 bases, with 12 bases remaining between them. Here the CDR3 DNA reads TGTGCCAGCAGAGAGATCGGGAGTAATTCACCCCTCCACTTT. As protein: CASREIGSNSPLHF.

V usage is TRBV5-5 and J usage is TRBJ2-2; no reliable D call. The germline V gene encodes CDR1 SGHKS and CDR2 YYEKEE (reference sequence). This CDR3 contains 15 residues. Between the trimmed V and J ends, which lost 2 bases and 1 base, there was a span of 9 bases. The CDR3 reads CASSFLTLNTGELFF. CDR3 sequence (DNA): TGTGCCAGCAGCTTCCTGACACTGAACACCGGGGAGCTGTTTTTT.

This clone was counted a few times. This chain connects TRBV10-3 to TRBJ1-3; the D gene is possibly TRBD1 (5 bases). The ends were cut back, 0 bases at V and 2 bases at J, with 8 bases in the middle. Germline lookup yields CDR1 ENHRY and CDR2 SYGVKD. CDR3 length: 15 residues. CDR3 loop: CAISESGEAGNTIYF. The CDR3 DNA sequence: TGTGCCATCAGTGAGTCGGGGGAGGCTGGAAACACCATATATTTT.